A selection of T cell receptor beta chains follows, all from one sample in a study of blood T cell repertoires in COVID-19. Method: immunoSEQ multiplex PCR; TCRdb's copy keeps in-frame clones and lacks some. The sample lists 200,000 or so clones, over 75% occurring once. Sequenced: peripheral blood. These receptors came from a man aged 50 to 59 with acute or convalescent COVID-19. The CDR3 runs from the conserved cysteine through the conserved F or W. Each record gives: clone size, V gene, D gene, J gene, CDR3 DNA, CDR3 protein. A D gene is named only where the DNA matches it firmly. Clone size is given for some rows only: seen once, a few or many times, or a class if the clone is expanded.

clone size: NA; V gene: TRBV11-2; D gene: NA; J gene: TRBJ1-3; CDR3 DNA: TGTGCCAGCAGCTTATGGCGGTCTGGAAACACCATATATTTT; CDR3 protein: CASSLWRSGNTIYF
clone size: NA; V gene: TRBV19; D gene: NA; J gene: TRBJ2-6; CDR3 DNA: TGTGCCAGTAACCCTTCGCCGGGTTTCTCTGGGGCCAACGTCCTGACTTTC; CDR3 protein: CASNPSPGFSGANVLTF
clone size: NA; V gene: TRBV5-1; D gene: TRBD1; J gene: TRBJ1-1; CDR3 DNA: TGCGCCAGCAGCCCCTCGCCGGACAGGGACACTGAAGCTTTCTTT; CDR3 protein: CASSPSPDRDTEAFF
clone size: few; V gene: TRBV2; D gene: TRBD1; J gene: TRBJ2-6; CDR3 DNA: TGTGCCAGCAGCGGCTTCGGACAGGGCGGCTCTGGGGCCAACGTCCTGACTTTC; CDR3 protein: CASSGFGQGGSGANVLTF
clone size: NA; V gene: TRBV27; D gene: NA; J gene: TRBJ1-2; CDR3 DNA: TGTGCCAGCAGTTCTCAGGGGATCGGTGGCTACACCTTC; CDR3 protein: CASSSQGIGGYTF
clone size: NA; V gene: TRBV10-1; D gene: NA; J gene: TRBJ2-1; CDR3 DNA: TGCGCCAGCAGTGAGAGCGGGTTTATGGGCAGGGATGAGCAGTTCTTC; CDR3 protein: CASSESGFMGRDEQFF
clone size: NA; V gene: TRBV6-5; D gene: NA; J gene: TRBJ1-2; CDR3 DNA: TGTGCCAGCAGCCGGAACCGGGACACAAACTATGGCTACACCTTC; CDR3 protein: CASSRNRDTNYGYTF
clone size: NA; V gene: TRBV11-2; D gene: NA; J gene: TRBJ1-2; CDR3 DNA: TGTGCCAGCAGCTTAGCAGGGAATGGCTACACCTTC; CDR3 protein: CASSLAGNGYTF
clone size: NA; V gene: TRBV7-8; D gene: TRBD1; J gene: TRBJ2-3; CDR3 DNA: TGTGCCAGCAGCCGGGACAGGGATCAAGATACGCAGTATTTT; CDR3 protein: CASSRDRDQDTQYF
clone size: NA; V gene: TRBV5-1; D gene: TRBD2; J gene: TRBJ2-3; CDR3 DNA: TGCGCCAGCAGCCCAGCGGGGGGGCCCACAGATACGCAGTATTTT; CDR3 protein: CASSPAGGPTDTQYF
clone size: few; V gene: TRBV19; D gene: NA; J gene: TRBJ2-7; CDR3 DNA: TGTGCCAGTAGTATTCAAGCGGACTCCTACGAGCAGTACTTC; CDR3 protein: CASSIQADSYEQYF
clone size: NA; V gene: TRBV27; D gene: TRBD1; J gene: TRBJ1-2; CDR3 DNA: TGTGCCAGCAGTTCAAACTACAGGGGAAGCTATGGCTACACCTTC; CDR3 protein: CASSSNYRGSYGYTF
clone size: once; V gene: TRBV12-3/TRBV12-4; D gene: NA; J gene: TRBJ1-2; CDR3 DNA: TGTGCCAGCAGTTTTACAGGGTTAGGCTACACCTTC; CDR3 protein: CASSFTGLGYTF
clone size: NA; V gene: TRBV27; D gene: TRBD1; J gene: TRBJ1-5; CDR3 DNA: TGTGCCAGCAGCAGGGACAGGGGGTATCAGCCCCAGCATTTT; CDR3 protein: CASSRDRGYQPQHF
clone size: NA; V gene: TRBV9; D gene: NA; J gene: TRBJ1-6; CDR3 DNA: TGTGCCAGCAGCGTAGCCCAGGGGATGGCACCCCTCCACTTT; CDR3 protein: CASSVAQGMAPLHF
clone size: once; V gene: TRBV2; D gene: NA; J gene: TRBJ2-7; CDR3 DNA: TGTGCCAGCAGTGAAGGAGGATTAGGTGCCTACGAGCAGTACTTC; CDR3 protein: CASSEGGLGAYEQYF
clone size: NA; V gene: TRBV7-2; D gene: TRBD1; J gene: TRBJ1-4; CDR3 DNA: TGTGCCAGCAGCTTAGCCCTTAGCCTGACAGGGGGTGGGGAAAAACTGTTTTTT; CDR3 protein: CASSLALSLTGGGEKLFF
clone size: NA; V gene: TRBV7-2; D gene: NA; J gene: TRBJ1-3; CDR3 DNA: TGTGCCAGCACCTTGACAGGCTCTGGAAACACCATATATTTT; CDR3 protein: CASTLTGSGNTIYF
clone size: NA; V gene: TRBV18; D gene: NA; J gene: TRBJ1-1; CDR3 DNA: TGTGCCAGCTCACCGGGCTCTGTGATGAACACTGAAGCTTTCTTT; CDR3 protein: CASSPGSVMNTEAFF
clone size: NA; V gene: TRBV9; D gene: NA; J gene: TRBJ1-2; CDR3 DNA: TGTGCCAGCAGCGCCGGGTTAGTGCGTGGCTACACCTTC; CDR3 protein: CASSAGLVRGYTF
clone size: few; V gene: TRBV5-5; D gene: NA; J gene: TRBJ1-4; CDR3 DNA: TGTGCCAGCAGCCCTTCCTCGGGGGAAAAACTGTTTTTT; CDR3 protein: CASSPSSGEKLFF
clone size: once; V gene: TRBV6-2/TRBV6-3; D gene: TRBD1; J gene: TRBJ1-2; CDR3 DNA: TGTGCCAGCAGTTACCCCAGGACAGGGGATTATGGCTACACCTTC; CDR3 protein: CASSYPRTGDYGYTF
clone size: NA; V gene: TRBV5-1; D gene: NA; J gene: TRBJ1-6; CDR3 DNA: TGCGCCAGCAGCTTGGCCCCTGACAGTAATTCACCCCTCCACTTT; CDR3 protein: CASSLAPDSNSPLHF
clone size: NA; V gene: TRBV10-3; D gene: NA; J gene: TRBJ2-7; CDR3 DNA: TGTGCCATCAGTGAGGCGGGGAGCTCCTACGAGCAGTACTTC; CDR3 protein: CAISEAGSSYEQYF
clone size: NA; V gene: TRBV4-1; D gene: TRBD1; J gene: TRBJ1-3; CDR3 DNA: TGCGCCAGCAGCAAAGGGACAGGGGGCACTGGAAACACCATATATTTT; CDR3 protein: CASSKGTGGTGNTIYF
clone size: once; V gene: TRBV6-1; D gene: NA; J gene: TRBJ1-5; CDR3 DNA: TGTGCCAGCAGTGACGCAACTCCCTCATTCTCCCGTCAGCCCCAGCATTTT; CDR3 protein: CASSDATPSFSRQPQHF
clone size: NA; V gene: TRBV27; D gene: TRBD1; J gene: TRBJ1-6; CDR3 DNA: TGTGCCAGCAGCTCGGACAGGGGAAATTCACCCCTCCACTTT; CDR3 protein: CASSSDRGNSPLHF
clone size: NA; V gene: TRBV6-6; D gene: NA; J gene: TRBJ1-2; CDR3 DNA: TGTGCCAGCAGTTACCCGGCAGGGTACGGAGAGTATGGCTACACCTTC; CDR3 protein: CASSYPAGYGEYGYTF
clone size: NA; V gene: TRBV6-5; D gene: TRBD1; J gene: TRBJ1-3; CDR3 DNA: TGTGCCAGCAGTTACCAAGGACAGGGGACTGGAAACACCATATATTTT; CDR3 protein: CASSYQGQGTGNTIYF
clone size: NA; V gene: TRBV2; D gene: NA; J gene: TRBJ2-5; CDR3 DNA: TGTGCCAGCAGAACTAGCCAAGAGACCCAGTACTTC; CDR3 protein: CASRTSQETQYF
clone size: NA; V gene: TRBV11-3; D gene: NA; J gene: TRBJ2-7; CDR3 DNA: TGTGCCAGCAGCTTAGGGCCTTATTACGAGCAGTACTTC; CDR3 protein: CASSLGPYYEQYF
clone size: NA; V gene: TRBV5-5; D gene: TRBD1; J gene: TRBJ1-2; CDR3 DNA: TGTGCCAGCAGCTTGGGGGGACAGGGGGCGATAAGCTACACCTTC; CDR3 protein: CASSLGGQGAISYTF
clone size: NA; V gene: TRBV27; D gene: NA; J gene: TRBJ2-3; CDR3 DNA: TGTGCCAGCAGTTTAGTTCGTACAGATACGCAGTATTTT; CDR3 protein: CASSLVRTDTQYF
clone size: NA; V gene: TRBV14; D gene: NA; J gene: TRBJ1-1; CDR3 DNA: TGTGCCAGCAGCCAACCCCGGGGTAGGGCGAACACTGAAGCTTTCTTT; CDR3 protein: CASSQPRGRANTEAFF
clone size: NA; V gene: TRBV6-6; D gene: NA; J gene: TRBJ1-5; CDR3 DNA: TGTGCCAGCAGTTACTCTCAGGGCGGACGCAATCAGCCCCAGCATTTT; CDR3 protein: CASSYSQGGRNQPQHF
clone size: NA; V gene: TRBV2; D gene: NA; J gene: TRBJ1-2; CDR3 DNA: TGTGCCAGCAATTGGGGGGATGGCTACACCTTC; CDR3 protein: CASNWGDGYTF
clone size: NA; V gene: TRBV6-5; D gene: NA; J gene: TRBJ2-3; CDR3 DNA: TGTGCCAGCAGTTACTCAGGGAGGTCGCAGTATTTT; CDR3 protein: CASSYSGRSQYF
clone size: NA; V gene: TRBV10-3; D gene: TRBD2; J gene: TRBJ2-6; CDR3 DNA: TGTGCCACCGGGCGGGGGTTTAGCTCTGGGGCCAACGTCCTGACTTTC; CDR3 protein: CATGRGFSSGANVLTF
clone size: NA; V gene: TRBV11-2; D gene: NA; J gene: TRBJ2-4; CDR3 DNA: TGTGCCAGCAGCTCTAGGATAGCCAAAAACATTCAGTACTTC; CDR3 protein: CASSSRIAKNIQYF
clone size: NA; V gene: TRBV7-9; D gene: TRBD1; J gene: TRBJ1-2; CDR3 DNA: TGTGCCAGCAGCGTCTTTCAGACAGGGGATGGCTACACCTTC; CDR3 protein: CASSVFQTGDGYTF
clone size: NA; V gene: TRBV3-1/TRBV3-2; D gene: NA; J gene: TRBJ2-3; CDR3 DNA: TGTGCCAGCAGCCCAGGCCCAAGTACGCAGTATTTT; CDR3 protein: CASSPGPSTQYF
clone size: NA; V gene: TRBV3-1/TRBV3-2; D gene: NA; J gene: TRBJ2-7; CDR3 DNA: TGTGCCAGCAGCCAAGGCGTGAGCCCGGCCTACGAGCAGTACTTC; CDR3 protein: CASSQGVSPAYEQYF
clone size: NA; V gene: TRBV23-1; D gene: TRBD1; J gene: TRBJ1-1; CDR3 DNA: TGCGCCAGCAGTCAACCGGACAGGGCAAACCCTGAAGCTTTCTTT; CDR3 protein: CASSQPDRANPEAFF
clone size: NA; V gene: TRBV6-1; D gene: TRBD1; J gene: TRBJ1-1; CDR3 DNA: TGTGCCAGCAGTGCGCGCCGGGGACAGTTGAACACTGAAGCTTTCTTT; CDR3 protein: CASSARRGQLNTEAFF
clone size: NA; V gene: TRBV19; D gene: TRBD1; J gene: TRBJ1-2; CDR3 DNA: TGTGCCAGTAGCGGCGGGACAGGGAGGTTCGGGTATGGCTACACCTTC; CDR3 protein: CASSGGTGRFGYGYTF
clone size: NA; V gene: TRBV6-5; D gene: TRBD1; J gene: TRBJ1-6; CDR3 DNA: TGTGCCAGCAGTTACGGGGACAGGAATTCACCCCTCCACTTT; CDR3 protein: CASSYGDRNSPLHF
clone size: NA; V gene: TRBV27; D gene: TRBD1; J gene: TRBJ1-6; CDR3 DNA: TGTGCCAGCAGTTTCCGGACAGGTTATAATTCACCCCTCCACTTT; CDR3 protein: CASSFRTGYNSPLHF
clone size: once; V gene: TRBV4-1; D gene: TRBD2; J gene: TRBJ2-2; CDR3 DNA: TGCGCCAGCACCCTACCGGGGGGTGAGAACACCGGGGAGCTGTTTTTT; CDR3 protein: CASTLPGGENTGELFF
clone size: NA; V gene: TRBV29-1; D gene: NA; J gene: TRBJ1-1; CDR3 DNA: TGCAGCGTTGAAGTGCGACCGGGATTTGAAGCTTTCTTT; CDR3 protein: CSVEVRPGFEAFF
clone size: NA; V gene: TRBV5-4; D gene: NA; J gene: TRBJ1-1; CDR3 DNA: TGTGCCAGCAGCTTGTACGGGGGTGAAGCTTTCTTT; CDR3 protein: CASSLYGGEAFF
clone size: NA; V gene: TRBV7-9; D gene: TRBD1; J gene: TRBJ1-2; CDR3 DNA: TGTGCCAGCACCAAACCGGGGGACAGGGTCTATGGCTACACCTTC; CDR3 protein: CASTKPGDRVYGYTF
clone size: NA; V gene: TRBV5-1; D gene: TRBD1; J gene: TRBJ2-5; CDR3 DNA: TGCGCCAGCAGCTTGGCTCCGACAGGGGGAGAGACCCAGTACTTC; CDR3 protein: CASSLAPTGGETQYF
clone size: NA; V gene: TRBV18; D gene: TRBD2; J gene: TRBJ2-5; CDR3 DNA: TGTGCCAGCTCTCCAGAGGGACTAGCAGTATTTCAAGAGACCCAGTACTTC; CDR3 protein: CASSPEGLAVFQETQYF